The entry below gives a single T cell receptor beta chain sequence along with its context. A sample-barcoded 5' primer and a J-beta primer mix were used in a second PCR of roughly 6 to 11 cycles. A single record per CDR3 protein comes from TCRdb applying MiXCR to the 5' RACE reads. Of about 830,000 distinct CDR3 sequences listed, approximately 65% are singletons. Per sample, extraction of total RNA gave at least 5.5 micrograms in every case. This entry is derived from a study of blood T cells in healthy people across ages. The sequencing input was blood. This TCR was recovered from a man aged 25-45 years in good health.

The CDR3: CSATSGGAVETQYF. The DNA of the CDR3 is TGCAGTGCTACGAGCGGGGGGGCCGTAGAGACCCAGTACTTC. The genes are TRBV20-1 and TRBJ2-5, with 10 bases lining up with TRBD2. The germline V gene encodes CDR1 DFQATT and CDR2 SNEGSKA (reference sequence). After removal of 4 bases from V and 4 bases from J, the junction contained 6 bases not matched to a gene. The CDR3 runs to 14 residues.